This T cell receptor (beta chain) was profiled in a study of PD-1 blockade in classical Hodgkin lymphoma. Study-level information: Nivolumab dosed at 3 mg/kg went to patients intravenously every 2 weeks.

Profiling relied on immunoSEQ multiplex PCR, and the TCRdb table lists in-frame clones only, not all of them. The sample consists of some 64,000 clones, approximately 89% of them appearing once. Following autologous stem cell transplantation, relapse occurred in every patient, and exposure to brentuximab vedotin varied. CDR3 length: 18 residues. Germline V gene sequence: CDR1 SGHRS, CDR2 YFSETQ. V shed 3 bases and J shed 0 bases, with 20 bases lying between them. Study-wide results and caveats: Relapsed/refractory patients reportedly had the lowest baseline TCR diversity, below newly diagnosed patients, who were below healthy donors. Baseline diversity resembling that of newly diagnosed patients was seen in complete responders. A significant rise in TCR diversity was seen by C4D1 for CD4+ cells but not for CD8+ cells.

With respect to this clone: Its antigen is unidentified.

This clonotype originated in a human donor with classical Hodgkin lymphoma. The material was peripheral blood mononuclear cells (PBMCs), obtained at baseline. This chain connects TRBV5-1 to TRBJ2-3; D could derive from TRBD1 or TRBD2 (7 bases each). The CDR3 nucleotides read TGCGCCAGCAGCTCAAGACAGGGAGGGCCATCTAGCACAGATACGCAGTATTTT. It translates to CASSSRQGGPSSTDTQYF.